This is a list of T cell receptor beta chains from one sample in a study of PD-L1 blockade in urothelial cancer. Profiled with immunoSEQ multiplex PCR; TCRdb holds only in-frame clones, not every one. The sample carries under 20,000 clones, around 81% recorded once. Sequences were derived from PBMCs, sampled around atezolizumab (anti-PD-L1) treatment. The receptors here all came from a man between 50 and 59 years old with urothelial cancer. Each CDR3 is given with its conserved first and last residue. A D gene is named only where the DNA matches it firmly. Size values are once, few and many counts, or a class for expanded clones, and some rows have none.

d_call	v_call	j_call	clone_size	cdr3_aa	cdr3_nt
TRBD1	TRBV5-1	TRBJ2-2	-	CASSDMTGSGGELFF	TGCGCCAGCAGCGACATGACAGGGTCGGGCGGGGAGCTGTTTTTT
TRBD1	TRBV27	TRBJ2-7	-	CASSLGQDYEQYF	TGTGCCAGCAGTTTGGGACAGGACTACGAGCAGTACTTC
-	TRBV6-6	TRBJ1-3	-	CASTPQGTGNTIYF	TGTGCCAGCACTCCTCAGGGGACTGGAAACACCATATATTTT
TRBD1	TRBV7-2	TRBJ1-6	-	CASSPGGTGPPPLHF	TGTGCCAGCAGCCCCGGGGGGACAGGGCCTCCACCCCTCCACTTT
-	TRBV10-3	TRBJ1-1	-	CAISVGLTEAFF	TGTGCCATCAGTGTGGGCCTCACTGAAGCTTTCTTT
TRBD1	TRBV10-3	TRBJ1-1	-	CAISARQGVDTEAFF	TGTGCCATCAGTGCCCGACAGGGGGTAGATACTGAAGCTTTCTTT
TRBD1	TRBV5-6	TRBJ1-1	few	CASSWSTGNGRGAEAFF	TGTGCCAGCAGCTGGTCGACAGGGAACGGAAGAGGAGCTGAAGCTTTCTTT
-	TRBV15	TRBJ1-2	-	CATSRDLIYGYTF	TGTGCCACCAGCAGAGATTTAATCTATGGCTACACCTTC
TRBD2	TRBV6-4	TRBJ2-7	few	CASSEGTSGSEQYF	TGTGCCAGCAGTGAGGGGACTAGCGGGAGCGAGCAGTACTTC
TRBD1	TRBV19	TRBJ1-2	-	CASSPPPGQGAYYGYTF	TGTGCCAGTAGTCCCCCCCCCGGACAGGGGGCCTACTATGGCTACACCTTC
-	TRBV6-1	TRBJ2-5	-	CASSEGRFRGQETQYF	TGTGCCAGCAGTGAAGGTCGGTTCAGGGGACAAGAGACCCAGTACTTC
-	TRBV2	TRBJ2-5	-	CASSEGALQETQYF	TGTGCCAGCAGTGAGGGGGCCCTCCAAGAGACCCAGTACTTC
TRBD1	TRBV2	TRBJ2-3	-	CASRLQGVGTDTQYF	TGTGCCAGCAGATTGCAGGGGGTAGGCACAGATACGCAGTATTTT
-	TRBV19	TRBJ1-1	-	CASNSIRGFDTEAFF	TGTGCCAGCAATAGTATTCGGGGGTTTGACACTGAAGCTTTCTTT
TRBD2	TRBV6-1	TRBJ2-5	-	CASSVSGGASETQYF	TGTGCCAGCAGTGTTAGCGGGGGGGCCTCAGAGACCCAGTACTTC
TRBD2	TRBV19	TRBJ2-2	-	CASRPGLGAGELFF	TGTGCCAGTAGACCGGGACTAGGCGCCGGGGAGCTGTTTTTT
-	TRBV5-1	TRBJ1-4	once	CASSLGASGAWEKLFF	TGCGCCAGCAGCTTGGGGGCCTCAGGGGCCTGGGAAAAACTGTTTTTT
-	TRBV6-1	TRBJ1-5	-	CASSEAEGQPQHF	TGTGCCAGCAGTGAAGCGGAGGGTCAGCCCCAGCATTTT
TRBD2	TRBV30	TRBJ2-7	-	CAWMGRGRGEQYF	TGTGCCTGGATGGGTCGCGGGAGGGGTGAGCAGTACTTC
TRBD1	TRBV18	TRBJ1-5	-	CASSPRGDRSWYSNQPQHF	TGTGCCAGCTCACCAAGGGGGGACAGGAGCTGGTATAGCAATCAGCCCCAGCATTTT
-	TRBV29-1	TRBJ2-1	-	CSARGGGPYNEQFF	TGCAGCGCCCGAGGGGGAGGGCCCTACAATGAGCAGTTCTTC
-	TRBV29-1	TRBJ2-1	-	CSVGRQGSIYNEQFF	TGCAGCGTTGGGCGGCAGGGGTCAATCTACAATGAGCAGTTCTTC
TRBD2	TRBV25-1	TRBJ2-3	-	CASTPGASGNTDTQYF	TGTGCCAGTACTCCGGGGGCTAGCGGGAACACAGATACGCAGTATTTT
TRBD1	TRBV29-1	TRBJ2-5	-	CSVDLGQGLGETQYF	TGCAGCGTTGATCTGGGACAGGGGTTGGGTGAGACCCAGTACTTC
-	TRBV5-6	TRBJ2-1	-	CASSLGPDNEQFF	TGTGCCAGCAGCTTGGGCCCGGACAATGAGCAGTTCTTC
TRBD1	TRBV11-3	TRBJ1-1	-	CASSSEQAGGVTEAFF	TGTGCCAGCAGCTCCGAGCAGGCAGGGGGAGTTACTGAAGCTTTCTTT